The T cell receptor (beta chain) described here comes from a study of shared clonotypes between healthy human individuals. Broader study findings: Researchers sampled blood only, noting tissue repertoires likely differ.

J gave up 4 bases and V 6 bases, and 7 bases lay outside the gene matches. Germline CDR1 is SGHAT and CDR2 is FQNNGV. The CDR3 covers 15 residues. Repertoires were generated with immunoSEQ multiplex PCR, while TCRdb's copy carries only in-frame clones and drops some. The sample carries 2 million to 3 million clones, 80% to 95% recorded once. On this clone itself: The antigen is unknown.

Material: naive CD4+ T cells from PBMCs. Subset specified: CD45RA+ positively selected. The clonotype originates from a man between 18 and 35 years old in good health. Some clones in this sample may be carry-over from other donors' samples. The J gene is TRBJ2-2, the V gene TRBV11-2; 8 bases are a match to TRBD2. The CDR3 loop reads CASSSGSGSTGELFF. The CDR3 DNA sequence: TGTGCCAGCAGTTCTGGCAGCGGGAGCACCGGGGAGCTGTTTTTT.